These 32 T cell receptor beta chains share one sample of origin, sequenced in a study of blood T cells in healthy people across ages. Primers used in a second PCR of roughly 6 to 12 cycles were a sample-barcoded 5' primer and a J-beta primer mix. One entry per CDR3 protein, called by TCRdb with MiXCR from the 5' RACE reads. The sample lists about 730,000 distinct CDR3 sequences, about 40% seen once, with less than 25% in the top ten. The sample comprised blood. These receptors were collected from a woman aged 55-70 years in good health.

This clonotype was observed many times. This chain links TRBV27 with TRBJ2-5, with TRBD1 identical over 11 bases. CDR3 length: 14 amino acids. Germline CDR1 is MNHEY and CDR2 is SMNVEV (reference sequence). The V segment lost 5 bases and the J segment 5 bases; nucleotides outside the gene matches: 4. The CDR3 DNA reads TGTGCCAGCAGTACAAGGACAGGGGGCGAGACCCAGTACTTC. Amino acids: CASSTRTGGETQYF.

The chain joins TRBV19 to TRBJ2-5; tentative D call: TRBD2 (7 bases). This CDR3 spans 14 amino acids. Germline-derived CDR1 and CDR2 are LNHDA and SQIVND (reference sequence). V was trimmed by 7 bases and J by 11 bases, leaving 23 bases between them. This CDR3 is CASKSAGASYGQYF. CDR3 bases: TGTGCCAGTAAGAGCGCGGGGGCTTCCTACGGGCAGTACTTC.

This chain joins TRBV5-1 and TRBJ2-1; 8 bases are a match to TRBD2. J lost 0 bases, V lost 2 bases, and 1 base had no gene match. Looked up from germline, CDR1 is SGHRS and CDR2 is YFSETQ. The CDR3 has 15 amino acids. The chain's CDR3 is CASSFSGTSYNEQFF. DNA for the CDR3: TGCGCCAGCAGCTTTAGCGGGACCTCCTACAATGAGCAGTTCTTC. Full variable domain (missing parts from reference TRBV5-1 and TRBJ2-1): KAGVTQTPRYLIKTRGQQVTLSCSPISGHRSVSWYQQTPGQGLQFLFEYFSETQRNKGNFPGRFSGRQFSNSRSEMNVSTLELGDSALYLCASSFSGTSYNEQFFGPGTRLTVL.

This clonotype turned up a few times. The chain couples TRBV6-2 or TRBV6-3 to TRBJ1-5, with D unclear. Germline V gene data show CDR1 as MNHEY and CDR2 as SVGEGT. V lost 5 bases, J lost 0 bases, and 8 bases lay in between. The CDR3 sequence is 14 residues long. CDR3 sequence (DNA): TGTGCCAGCAGTCGGCAGGTTAGCAATCAGCCCCAGCATTTT. It specifies CASSRQVSNQPQHF.

This clonotype showed up just once. The chain joins TRBV20-1 to TRBJ2-5; D not certain. V was shortened by 4 bases and J by 4 bases, with 7 bases between the two germline ends. This CDR3 contains 11 residues. The germline gives CDR1 DFQATT, CDR2 SNEGSKA (reference sequence). The CDR3 bases are TGCAGTGCTAACCCTCGAGAGACCCAGTACTTC. This gives the protein CSANPRETQYF.

This clonotype came up a few times. The chain uses TRBV20-1 and TRBJ1-4; weak D call: TRBD1 (5 bases). V was shortened by 1 base and J by 7 bases, with 10 bases between the two germline ends. Germline V gives CDR1 DFQATT, CDR2 SNEGSKA (reference sequence). The CDR3 sequence is 13 residues long. The CDR3 DNA sequence: TGCAGTGCTAGAGCAGGGAGAATTGAAAAACTGTTTTTT. Its protein product is CSARAGRIEKLFF.

With respect to this clonotype: The junction departs from the called germline gene at one end, perhaps through a read error. The chain combines TRBV7-9 with TRBJ2-7; no firm D call. The CDR3 is 11 residues long. Per germline, CDR1 SEHNR and CDR2 FQNEAQ (reference sequence). The CDR3 loop reads CASNLAYEQYF. CDR3 DNA: TGTGCCAGCAACTTAGCTTACGAGCAGTACTTC.

The chain has TRBV11-2 and TRBJ2-1, with 7 bases matching TRBD1. Germline assignment: CDR1 SGHAT and CDR2 FQNNGV. CDR3 length equals 13 residues. V lost 5 bases to trimming and J lost 9 bases; unmatched junction nucleotides: 7. The chain's CDR3 is CASSIGQAFEQFF. The CDR3 coding sequence is TGTGCCAGCAGCATCGGACAGGCCTTTGAGCAGTTCTTC.

V usage is TRBV7-3 and J usage is TRBJ2-7, with 11 bases that match TRBD2. Germline V gene sequence: CDR1 SGHTA, CDR2 FQGTGA. V lost 0 bases and J lost 7; bases outside the gene matches: 14. The length of the CDR3 is 18 residues. The CDR3 nucleotides read TGTGCCAGCAGCTTAACCGGACTAGCGGGTTATTGGGACAATGAGCAGTACTTC. Protein: CASSLTGLAGYWDNEQYF.

This clonotype was detected a few times. The chain has TRBV6-5 and TRBJ2-4; 11 bases fit TRBD2. Losses at the gene ends were 1 base for V and 1 base for J; bases not matched to a gene: 0. The CDR3 extends over 16 amino acids. Germline-derived CDR1 and CDR2 are MNHEY and SVGAGI. The CDR3 here is CASSYLAGGAKNIQYF. As DNA, the CDR3 is TGTGCCAGCAGTTACTTAGCGGGAGGGGCCAAAAACATTCAGTACTTC.

The count of this clonotype is one. The CDR3 DNA is TGCAGTGCCCTTGGACAGGGAAGGGAACTGTTTTTT. The encoded protein is CSALGQGRELFF. The genes are TRBV20-1 and TRBJ1-4; 8 nucleotides line up with TRBD1. Germline V gene sequence: CDR1 DFQATT, CDR2 SNEGSKA (reference sequence). The CDR3 runs 12 residues. J was trimmed by 12 bases and V by 6 bases; bases with no gene match: 9.

J is TRBJ1-6 and V is TRBV10-3, with TRBD1 identical over 8 bases. There are 16 residues in the CDR3. V was pared by 4 bases and J by 10 bases, with 12 bases of the junction left unmatched. From germline, CDR1 is ENHRY and CDR2 SYGVKD. The CDR3 reads CAISVGQGPPPSPLHF. In DNA, the CDR3 is TGTGCCATCAGTGTTGGACAGGGCCCCCCACCATCACCCCTCCACTTT.

In this sample, this clonotype turned up many times. The J gene is TRBJ1-1, the V gene TRBV29-1; 11 bases map to TRBD1. The CDR3 is 12 residues long. Germline V gene data show CDR1 as SQVTM and CDR2 as ANQGSEA. Written as DNA, the CDR3 is TGCAGTGCGGACAGGGGGCGGTTTGAAGCTTTCTTT. Protein sequence: CSADRGRFEAFF.

This clonotype occurred many times. The J gene is TRBJ2-5, the V gene TRBV29-1, with D perhaps matching TRBD1 or TRBD2 (6 bases each). Germline CDR1 and CDR2: SQVTM and ANQGSEA. The CDR3 has 15 residues. The V gene lost 6 bases and the J gene lost 1 base, with 18 bases spanning the gap. The CDR3 loop is CSVGRGGGAQETQYF. The DNA for the CDR3 is TGCAGCGTCGGCAGGGGAGGTGGTGCCCAAGAGACCCAGTACTTC.

This clonotype has only a few counts. The chain uses TRBV7-3 and TRBJ2-5; TRBD1 might be the D (6 bases). This CDR3 comprises 13 residues. The V end lost 5 bases, the J end lost 5 bases, and 12 bases lay between the germline ends. Looked up from germline, CDR1 is SGHTA and CDR2 is FQGTGA. The CDR3 nucleotides are TGTGCCAGCAGCCCACAGGGAGTGGAGACCCAGTACTTC. Its protein is CASSPQGVETQYF.

This clonotype appeared a few times. The rearrangement uses TRBV7-9 and TRBJ2-7, with D perhaps assigned TRBD1 or TRBD2 (6 bases each). The germline V gene encodes CDR1 SEHNR and CDR2 FQNEAQ (reference sequence). The CDR3 spans 16 residues. Trimming pared 1 base from V and 5 bases from J, leaving 18 bases between. CDR3 DNA sequence: TGTGCCAGCAGCTTAGGGGCGGGACACCTAAGGAACGAGCAGTACTTC. This gives the protein CASSLGAGHLRNEQYF.

This clonotype was found a few times. The chain has TRBV10-3 and TRBJ2-1, with 7 positions matching TRBD1. The ends lost 6 bases at V and 4 bases at J; junction bases unmatched: 9. The CDR3 length is 15 residues. The V gene's germline CDR1 is ENHRY and CDR2 SYGVKD. In nucleotides, the CDR3 is TGTGCCATCAGCCTTCGACAGGGCTCGTACAATGAGCAGTTCTTC. It specifies CAISLRQGSYNEQFF.

This clonotype was detected a few times. The chain employs TRBV7-9 and TRBJ2-1; TRBD2 agrees at 13 bases. Germline V gives CDR1 SEHNR, CDR2 FQNEAQ (reference sequence). The CDR3 contains 18 residues. V shed 4 bases, J shed 8 bases, and the junction held 14 bases outside the gene matches. Here the CDR3 reads CASSSPGGLAGFRDEQFF. The CDR3 DNA is TGTGCCAGCAGCTCCCCTGGGGGACTAGCGGGGTTTAGGGATGAGCAGTTCTTC.

The chain recombines TRBV9 with TRBJ2-1; 8 bases align to TRBD2. This CDR3 has 16 residues. In germline, CDR1 is SGDLS, CDR2 YYNGEE. The J segment lost 4 bases and the V segment lost 1 base, leaving 7 bases of the junction unmatched. The CDR3 region is CASSVLSGGSYNEQFF. In DNA, the CDR3 is TGTGCCAGCAGCGTACTAAGCGGGGGCTCTTACAATGAGCAGTTCTTC.

The chain links TRBV12-3 or TRBV12-4 to TRBJ2-5; D may be TRBD2 (6 bases). The CDR3 has 18 residues. Trimming removed 5 bases from V and 1 base from J, with 23 bases in between. The CDR3 DNA reads TGTGCCAGCAGTCCTCGGGTGGGCGGGGCCGTAACCCAAGAGACCCAGTACTTC. Amino acid sequence: CASSPRVGGAVTQETQYF.

This clonotype was recorded at least ten times. This chain uses TRBV5-1 with TRBJ1-5; 7 bases agree with TRBD1. After removal of 1 base from V and 2 bases from J, the junction contained 3 bases not matched to a gene. The CDR3 is made up of 15 amino acids. Germline CDR1 reads SGHRS; CDR2 reads YFSETQ. CDR3 DNA: TGCGCCAGCAGCTTGCCAGGGGGGGGCAATCAGCCCCAGCATTTT. This sequence encodes CASSLPGGGNQPQHF.

The J gene is TRBJ2-7, the V gene TRBV7-9, with TRBD1 matching over 7 bases. The CDR3 extends over 15 amino acids. The germline V gene encodes CDR1 SEHNR and CDR2 FQNEAQ (reference sequence). V dropped 2 bases and J dropped 2; count of bases not matched to a gene: 6. The CDR3 DNA follows: TGTGCCAGCAGCTTACCTGACAGGGCCGCCTACGAGCAGTACTTC. As protein: CASSLPDRAAYEQYF.

CDR3 amino acids: CSATQGAANYGYTF. CDR3 sequence (DNA): TGCAGTGCGACCCAGGGGGCGGCTAACTATGGCTACACCTTC. The chain employs TRBV20-1 and TRBJ1-2, with 8 nucleotides matching TRBD1. The germline V gene has CDR1 DFQATT and CDR2 SNEGSKA (reference sequence). The V segment lost 6 bases and the J segment 0 bases; nucleotides outside the gene matches: 6. This CDR3 is 14 amino acids long.

This clonotype appeared a few times. The chain joins TRBV5-1 to TRBJ2-5; D tentatively reads TRBD1 or TRBD2 (5 bases each). CDR1 SGHRS and CDR2 YFSETQ come from the germline V gene. V lost 4 bases to trimming and J lost 6 bases, with 22 bases between them. The CDR3 runs 16 residues. CDR3 residues: CASSPGHGLGRQTQYF. CDR3 nucleotide sequence: TGCGCCAGCAGCCCCGGACACGGCTTGGGACGGCAGACCCAGTACTTC.

Only a few counts were recorded for this clonotype. The chain employs TRBV7-9 and TRBJ2-1; TRBD1 matches at 7 bases. The CDR3 is made up of 15 amino acids. Germline V lookup: CDR1 SEHNR, CDR2 FQNEAQ (reference sequence). Trimming at V came to 6 bases and at J to 8 bases, leaving 13 bases not matched to a gene. This chain's CDR3 is CASSHRLTGSDEQFF. In DNA form, the CDR3 reads TGTGCCAGCAGTCATAGACTGACAGGGTCGGATGAGCAGTTCTTC.

This chain connects TRBV29-1 to TRBJ1-2; D not certain. This CDR3 has 14 amino acids. Germline assignment: CDR1 SQVTM and CDR2 ANQGSEA. V was pared by 3 bases and J by 0 bases, with 11 bases between. CDR3 sequence (DNA): TGCAGCGTTGATTCGCGACTATCTAACTATGGCTACACCTTC. Encoded protein: CSVDSRLSNYGYTF.

This chain links TRBV20-1 with TRBJ2-5; D might be TRBD1 (6 bases). Matching the DNA end better, TRBJ2-7 makes the J call doubtful. Germline V gene lookup returns CDR1 DFQATT and CDR2 SNEGSKA (reference sequence). This CDR3 is 15 amino acids long. CDR3 nucleotides: TGCAGTGCTAAAACCATGACAGGTCCCCTAGACGAGCAGTACTTC. It specifies CSAKTMTGPLDEQYF.

The chain couples TRBV20-1 to TRBJ2-5; either TRBD1 or TRBD2 may supply D (6 bases each). The end of the DNA fits TRBJ2-7 better, so the J call may be wrong. Germline V gene data show CDR1 as DFQATT and CDR2 as SNEGSKA (reference sequence). The CDR3 runs 14 residues. CDR3 sequence (DNA): TGCAGTGCTCTTTATACCTCAGGGGAGGACGAGCAGTACTTC. It specifies CSALYTSGEDEQYF.

This clonotype was found a few times. The chain has TRBV6-2 or TRBV6-3 and TRBJ2-1, with 7 bases aligning to TRBD2. From germline, CDR1 is MNHEY and CDR2 SVGEGT. V trimming: 5 bases; J trimming: 8 bases; junction bases outside the gene matches: 3. The length of the CDR3 is 12 residues. Here the CDR3 DNA reads TGTGCCAGCAGTGGCGGGGGATATGAGCAGTTCTTC. This translates into CASSGGGYEQFF.

CDR3 region: CASTPSGGHTDTQYF. The CDR3 DNA follows: TGTGCCAGCACCCCTAGCGGGGGACACACAGATACGCAGTATTTT. The V call is TRBV25-1, the J call TRBJ2-3; 10 bases are a match to TRBD2. Germline V gene sequence: CDR1 MGHDK, CDR2 SYGVNS. This CDR3 is 15 amino acids long. The junction had 6 bases not matched to a gene; V was cut back by 7 bases and J by 2 bases.

The chain links TRBV10-3 to TRBJ1-1; 10 bases are shared with TRBD1. The CDR3 has 15 residues. CDR1 and CDR2 from the germline V gene are ENHRY and SYGVKD. The V and J ends lost 3 bases and 5 bases, in that order; junction bases with no gene match: 6. The CDR3 bases are TGTGCCATCAGTGACCCGGACAGGGGGTGGACTGAAGCTTTCTTT. Amino acid sequence: CAISDPDRGWTEAFF.

On this clonotype itself: Being one base from a much bigger clone, this may be a read error. This chain joins TRBV27 and TRBJ2-5, with 10 bases that match TRBD1. Germline-derived CDR1 and CDR2 are MNHEY and SMNVEV (reference sequence). Unmatched junction bases numbered 3, after V lost 7 bases and J lost 4 bases. The CDR3 covers 13 residues. The CDR3 sequence: CASKRTGGETQYF. The CDR3 DNA is TGTGCCAGCAAAAGGACAGGGGGAGAGACCCAGTACTTC.